This T cell receptor beta chain comes out of a study of T cells after posttransplantation cyclophosphamide. Study-wide points: Donor CD8+ memory clones often dominated recipient blood repertoires at later times.

Notes on this clone: Its antigen is not identified.

Cells defined as naive were viable CD3+CD4+ or CD3+CD8+ and CCR7+CD45RA+CD45RO-CD95-CD27+CD28+. Profiled with immunoSEQ multiplex PCR; TCRdb holds only in-frame clones, not every one. The sample holds more than 30,000 clones, around nine tenths seen once. V was pared by 9 bases and J by 5 bases, with 14 bases of the junction left unmatched. Germline loops: CDR1 MDHEN, CDR2 SYDVKM. This CDR3 is 15 amino acids long. The gene calls are TRBV28 and TRBJ2-5, with 8 bases aligning to TRBD2. The sequence was collected from a woman aged 55-70 years in good health, CMV-negative, and a related stem cell transplant donor. The specimen sequenced was naive CD4+ T cells sorted from PBMCs. The CDR3 loop is CARDLGGAGGETQYF. As DNA, the CDR3 is TGTGCCAGGGACCTCGGGGGGGCGGGAGGCGAGACCCAGTACTTC.